The table lists the clone carrying this T cell receptor (beta chain) with a few counts. Its antigen remains unknown. The sample comes from a study of T cell repertoires in cytomegalovirus infection. The overall study: In public TCR beta signatures, there were indications of both CMV infection and matching HLA type. Study outcomes and limitations: There were HLA-C-restricted CMV-specific TCR beta clonotypes dominating the ex vivo response. Adding up the frequency of public TCR beta families identified people who carried CMV plus the relevant HLA.

TCRdb processed the reads anew with MiXCR; each CDR3 protein has one entry. The sample comprises some 320,000 distinct CDR3 sequences, 25% to 35% of which are singletons, and around 18% rests with the top ten. The germline V gene has CDR1 SQVTM and CDR2 ANQGSEA. The length of the CDR3 is 13 residues. Trimming took 7 bases from V and 1 from J, leaving 12 bases between them. The rearrangement links TRBV29-1 to TRBJ2-3; perhaps TRBD1 as D (6 bases). The source is a human donor in good health (CMV status not recorded). Some clones in this sample may be carry-over from other donors' samples. This sample comprised cultured PBMCs, obtained from culture after CMV antigen stimulation. The CDR3 here is CSAPTGGTDTQYF. The CDR3 DNA reads TGCAGCGCCCCGACAGGAGGCACAGATACGCAGTATTTT.